This T cell receptor beta chain was found in a study of cytomegalovirus exposure and HLA in healthy donors (dated 2017 in TCRdb). At the level of the whole study: A later analysis indicated that the 130 or so validation repertoires were generated on the platform also employed for the approximately 670 repertoires of the first cohort. Along with the approximately 700-subject first cohort, a separate validation cohort of some 130 different subjects was used. The study aimed to test whether signatures of past pathogen exposure could be identified by cataloging public T cell receptors. To predict cytomegalovirus infection status, the study brought together high-throughput TCR immunosequencing, statistical association of individual TCRs with disease status, and machine learning.

Regarding this clone: What this receptor recognizes is not known. No much larger clone is present one base from it, and per-base qualities are unavailable.

The paper as a whole reports these results and caveats: In vitro tests confirmed that a few of the cytomegalovirus-associated TCR beta chains recognize cytomegalovirus antigens. The authors suggested that the approach could potentially be generalized to other disease states and immunological phenotypes. Cytomegalovirus status was reported to be diagnosed by the classifier with high specificity and sensitivity in both the original and validation cohorts. A later analysis lacked HLA typing for the validation cohort, so it scored co-occurrence in that cohort across all 120 or so repertoires. In a later analysis, TCRs clustered in the first cohort were found to also tend to co-occur in the 110 or so validation repertoires, with approximately 95% of cluster scores above 0. While some public TCRs were present in many individuals, most TCR sequences turned up only very rarely across donors. In the study, around 150 TCR beta chains were listed as associated with cytomegalovirus.

Taken from cysteine to phenylalanine, the CDR3 has 12 residues. Only the CDR3 DNA stays, 36 bases, in frame from base 1. The germline V gene supplies CDR1 MDHEN and CDR2 SYDVKM. The germline ends are 10 bases apart after V is trimmed by 7 bases and J by 6 bases. Library method: the immunoSEQ multiplex PCR assay. On the authors' methods: A statistical classification framework was built for diagnosing cytomegalovirus status from the catalog of TCR beta chain sequences. The source is immuneACCESS, and TCRdb retained only in-frame sequences with V and J called. Part of the clones is not carried over; for the studies checked, unresolved V genes explain less than half of this, and the remainder is unexplained. The V and J calls and clone size come from that table; D and trimming were worked out from the DNA. Counted in this sample were approximately 240,000 clones; about 89% of them appeared once. More than 1% of the sample goes to the ten largest clones.

Donors formed part of the validation cohort, which comprised 95 to 150 subjects and was distinct from the first cohort of under 800 subjects. This TCR was sampled from a woman younger than 30 in good health and CMV-seronegative. Sequences were obtained from PBMCs. Rearrangement joined TRBV28 to TRBJ1-5; D gene: possibly TRBD1, on 6 matching bases. The CDR3 is CASTQGGQPQHF. The DNA reads TGTGCCAGCACCCAAGGGGGTCAGCCCCAGCATTTT.